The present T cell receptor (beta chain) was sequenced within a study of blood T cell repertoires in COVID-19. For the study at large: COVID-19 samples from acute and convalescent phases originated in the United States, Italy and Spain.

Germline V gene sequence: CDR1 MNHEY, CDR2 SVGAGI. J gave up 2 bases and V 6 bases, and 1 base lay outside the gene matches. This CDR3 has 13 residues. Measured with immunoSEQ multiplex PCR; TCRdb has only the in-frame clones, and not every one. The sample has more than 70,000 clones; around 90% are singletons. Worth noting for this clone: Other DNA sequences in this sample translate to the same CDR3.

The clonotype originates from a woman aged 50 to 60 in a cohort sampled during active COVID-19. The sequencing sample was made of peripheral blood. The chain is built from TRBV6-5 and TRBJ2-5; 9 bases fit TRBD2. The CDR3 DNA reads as TGTGCCAGCAGGCTAGCGGGACAAGAGACCCAGTACTTC. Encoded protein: CASRLAGQETQYF.